The subject of this entry is one T cell receptor (beta chain). The sample originates from a study of blood T cell repertoires in COVID-19. Study information: From T cells, B-cell-depleted T cells, or PBMCs came the material, which was cDNA or gDNA.

Study processing details: Counts of nucleated cells, estimated from reference gene primer amplification, were obtained. Clones were sequenced by immunoSEQ multiplex PCR, and TCRdb holds only the in-frame ones, with some missing. V, J and clone size derive from that table, while D and trimming were established from the DNA sequence. The table shows 150,000 to 200,000 clones, with roughly 82% occurring only once. CDR3 size: 15 residues. V was pared by 3 bases and J by 6 bases, with 4 bases of the junction left unmatched. Germline loops: CDR1 LNHDA, CDR2 SQIVND (reference sequence). The receptor was derived from a woman aged 30 to 39 with acute or convalescent COVID-19. Sequencing used peripheral blood. The chain joins TRBV19 to TRBJ2-1, with 11 bases matching TRBD2. The CDR3 sequence: CASSIAGLAGNEQFF. The CDR3 DNA sequence: TGTGCCAGTAGTATCGCCGGACTAGCGGGCAATGAGCAGTTCTTC.